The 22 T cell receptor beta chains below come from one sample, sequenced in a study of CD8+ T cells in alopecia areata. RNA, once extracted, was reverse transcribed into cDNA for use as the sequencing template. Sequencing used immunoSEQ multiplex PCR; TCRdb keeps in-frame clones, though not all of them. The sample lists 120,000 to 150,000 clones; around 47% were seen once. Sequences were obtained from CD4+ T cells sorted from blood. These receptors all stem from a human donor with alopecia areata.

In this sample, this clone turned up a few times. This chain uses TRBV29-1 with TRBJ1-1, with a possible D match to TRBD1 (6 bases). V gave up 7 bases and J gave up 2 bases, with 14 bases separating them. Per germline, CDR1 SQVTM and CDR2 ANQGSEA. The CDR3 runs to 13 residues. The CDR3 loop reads CSALDSINTEAFF. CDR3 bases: TGCAGCGCCCTGGACAGCATAAACACTGAAGCTTTCTTT.

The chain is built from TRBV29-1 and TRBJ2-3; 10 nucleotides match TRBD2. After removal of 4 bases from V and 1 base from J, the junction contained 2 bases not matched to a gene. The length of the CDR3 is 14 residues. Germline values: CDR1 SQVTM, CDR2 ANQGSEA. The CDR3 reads CSVGGTSGTDTQYF. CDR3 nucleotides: TGCAGCGTTGGTGGGACTAGCGGCACAGATACGCAGTATTTT.

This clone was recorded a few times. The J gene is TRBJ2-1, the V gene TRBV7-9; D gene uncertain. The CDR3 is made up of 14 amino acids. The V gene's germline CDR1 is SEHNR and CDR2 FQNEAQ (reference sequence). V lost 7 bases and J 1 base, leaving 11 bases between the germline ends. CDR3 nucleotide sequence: TGTGCCAGCAATGGCGGATCTTCCTACAATGAGCAGTTCTTC. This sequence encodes CASNGGSSYNEQFF.

The CDR3 nucleotides read TGTGCCAGTCGGACAGGGGAGTGGGGCGGGGAGCTGTTTTTT. It specifies CASRTGEWGGELFF. The chain recombines TRBV19 with TRBJ2-2; TRBD1 matches at 9 bases. J gave up 7 bases and V 8 bases, and 8 bases lay outside the gene matches. CDR1 LNHDA and CDR2 SQIVND come from the germline V gene (reference sequence). The CDR3 is made up of 14 amino acids.

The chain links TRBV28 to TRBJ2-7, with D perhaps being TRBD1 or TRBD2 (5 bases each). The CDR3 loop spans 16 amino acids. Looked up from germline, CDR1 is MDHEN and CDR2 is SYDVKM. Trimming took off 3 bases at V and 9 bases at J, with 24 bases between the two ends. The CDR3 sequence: CASSLRGRSPGVGQYF. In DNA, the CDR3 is TGTGCCAGCAGTTTGAGGGGACGGTCCCCCGGTGTGGGGCAGTACTTC. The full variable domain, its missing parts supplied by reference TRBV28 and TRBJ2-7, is DVKVTQSSRYLVKRTGEKVFLECVQDMDHENMFWYRQDPGLGLRLIYFSYDVKMKEKGDIPEGYSVSREKKERFSLILESASTNQTSMYLCASSLRGRSPGVGQYFGPGTRLTVT.

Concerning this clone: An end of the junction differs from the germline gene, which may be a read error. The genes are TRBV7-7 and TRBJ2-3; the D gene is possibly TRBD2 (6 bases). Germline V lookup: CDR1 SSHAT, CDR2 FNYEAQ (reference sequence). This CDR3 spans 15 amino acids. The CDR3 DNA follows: TGTGCTAGCAGCCTTAGCGGAACTAGCACAGATACGCAGTATTTT. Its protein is CASSLSGTSTDTQYF.

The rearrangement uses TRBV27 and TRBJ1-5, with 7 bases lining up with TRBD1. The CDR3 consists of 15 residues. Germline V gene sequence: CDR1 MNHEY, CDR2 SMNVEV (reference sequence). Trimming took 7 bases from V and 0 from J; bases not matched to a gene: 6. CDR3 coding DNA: TGTGCCAGCACCTTGACAGGGAATAGCAATCAGCCCCAGCATTTT. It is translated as CASTLTGNSNQPQHF.

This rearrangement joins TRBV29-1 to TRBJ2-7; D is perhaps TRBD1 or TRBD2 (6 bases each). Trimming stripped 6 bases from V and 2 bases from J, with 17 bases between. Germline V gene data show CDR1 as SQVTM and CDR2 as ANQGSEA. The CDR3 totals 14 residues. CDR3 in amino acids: CSVMRGTATYEQYF. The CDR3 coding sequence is TGCAGCGTCATGAGGGGGACTGCCACCTACGAGCAGTACTTC.

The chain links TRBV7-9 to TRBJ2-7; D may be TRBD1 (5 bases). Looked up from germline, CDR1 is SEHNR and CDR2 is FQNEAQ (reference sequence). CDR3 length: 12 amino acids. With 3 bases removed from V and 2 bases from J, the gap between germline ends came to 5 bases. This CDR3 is CASSLDTYEQYF. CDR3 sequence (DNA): TGTGCCAGCAGCTTGGACACCTACGAGCAGTACTTC.

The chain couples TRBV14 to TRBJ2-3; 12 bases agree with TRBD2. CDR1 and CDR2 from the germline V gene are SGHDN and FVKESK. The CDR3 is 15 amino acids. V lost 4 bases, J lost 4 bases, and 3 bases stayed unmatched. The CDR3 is CASSPLAGGPDTQYF. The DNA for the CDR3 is TGTGCCAGCAGCCCACTAGCGGGAGGACCAGATACGCAGTATTTT.

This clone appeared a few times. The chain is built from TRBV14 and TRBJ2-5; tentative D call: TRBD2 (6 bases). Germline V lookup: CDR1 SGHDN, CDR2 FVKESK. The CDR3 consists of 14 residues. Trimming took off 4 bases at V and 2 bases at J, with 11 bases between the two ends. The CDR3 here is CASSLRDFQETQYF. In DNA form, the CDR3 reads TGTGCCAGCAGCCTCCGGGACTTTCAAGAGACCCAGTACTTC.

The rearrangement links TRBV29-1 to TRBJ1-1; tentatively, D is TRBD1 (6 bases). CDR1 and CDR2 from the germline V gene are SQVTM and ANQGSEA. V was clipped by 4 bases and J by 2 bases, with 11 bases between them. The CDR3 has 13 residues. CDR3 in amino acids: CSVGTGQNTEAFF. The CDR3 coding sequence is TGCAGCGTTGGTACAGGGCAAAACACTGAAGCTTTCTTT.

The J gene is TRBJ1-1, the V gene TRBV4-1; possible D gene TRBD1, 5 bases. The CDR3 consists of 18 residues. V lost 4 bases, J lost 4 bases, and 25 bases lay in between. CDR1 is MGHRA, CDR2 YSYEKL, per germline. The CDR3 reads CASSPRNIGVVEFTEAFF. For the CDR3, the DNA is TGCGCCAGCAGCCCCCGAAACATAGGGGTGGTTGAATTCACTGAAGCTTTCTTT.

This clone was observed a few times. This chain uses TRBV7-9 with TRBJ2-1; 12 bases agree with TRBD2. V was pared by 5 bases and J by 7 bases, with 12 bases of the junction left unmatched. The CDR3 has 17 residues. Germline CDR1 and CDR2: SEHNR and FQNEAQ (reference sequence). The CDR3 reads CASSPWRLAGEGNEQFF. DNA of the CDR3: TGTGCCAGCAGCCCCTGGAGACTAGCGGGAGAGGGGAATGAGCAGTTCTTC.

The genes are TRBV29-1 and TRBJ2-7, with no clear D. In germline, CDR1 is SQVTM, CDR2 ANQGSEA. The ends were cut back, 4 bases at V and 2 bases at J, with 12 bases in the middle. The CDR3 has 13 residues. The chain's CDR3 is CSVASARTYEQYF. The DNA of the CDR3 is TGCAGCGTTGCATCCGCCCGGACCTACGAGCAGTACTTC.

In nucleotides, the CDR3 is TGCAGCGTTGGCCCGGGCCTAGCGGGAGTCCAAGAGACCCAGTACTTC. Amino acid sequence: CSVGPGLAGVQETQYF. The V and J genes are TRBV29-1 and TRBJ2-5, with 10 positions matching TRBD2. CDR3 length: 16 residues. With V trimmed by 4 bases and J by 1 base, 9 bases remained unmatched. Germline V gives CDR1 SQVTM, CDR2 ANQGSEA.

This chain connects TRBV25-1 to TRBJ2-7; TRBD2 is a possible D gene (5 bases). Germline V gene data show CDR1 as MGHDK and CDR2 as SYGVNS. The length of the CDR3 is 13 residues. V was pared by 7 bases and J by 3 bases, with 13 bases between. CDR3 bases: TGTGCCAGCATTCCGGCCGGGATCTACGAGCAGTACTTC. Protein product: CASIPAGIYEQYF.

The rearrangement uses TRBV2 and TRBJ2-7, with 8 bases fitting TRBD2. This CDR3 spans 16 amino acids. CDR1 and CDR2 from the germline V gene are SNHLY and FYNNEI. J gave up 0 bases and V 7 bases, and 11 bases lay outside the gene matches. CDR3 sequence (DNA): TGTGCCAGCAAACTGTATAGCGGGATACTCTCCTACGAGCAGTACTTC. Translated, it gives CASKLYSGILSYEQYF. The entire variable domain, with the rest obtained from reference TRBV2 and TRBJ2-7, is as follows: EPEVTQTPSHQVTQMGQEVILRCVPISNHLYFYWYRQILGQKVEFLVSFYNNEISEKSEIFDDQFSVERPDGSNFTLKIRSTKLEDSAMYFCASKLYSGILSYEQYFGPGTRLTVT.

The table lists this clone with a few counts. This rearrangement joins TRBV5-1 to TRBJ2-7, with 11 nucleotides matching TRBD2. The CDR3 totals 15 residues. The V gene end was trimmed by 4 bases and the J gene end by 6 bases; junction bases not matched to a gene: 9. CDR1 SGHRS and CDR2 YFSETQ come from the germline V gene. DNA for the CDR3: TGCGCCAGCAGCCTGAAACTAGCGGGAGTTTTCGAGCAGTACTTC. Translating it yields CASSLKLAGVFEQYF.

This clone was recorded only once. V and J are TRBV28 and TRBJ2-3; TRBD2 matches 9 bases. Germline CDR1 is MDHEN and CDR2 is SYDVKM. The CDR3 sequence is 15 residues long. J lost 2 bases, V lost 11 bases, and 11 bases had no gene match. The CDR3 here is CAVTAGGIPTDTQYF. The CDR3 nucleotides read TGTGCCGTCACAGCGGGAGGTATACCCACAGATACGCAGTATTTT.

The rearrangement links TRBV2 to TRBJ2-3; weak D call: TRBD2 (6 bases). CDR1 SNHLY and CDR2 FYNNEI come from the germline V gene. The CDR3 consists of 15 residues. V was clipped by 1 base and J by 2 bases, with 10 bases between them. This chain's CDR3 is CASSEVAGPTDTQYF. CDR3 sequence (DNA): TGTGCCAGCAGTGAAGTTGCGGGGCCCACAGATACGCAGTATTTT.

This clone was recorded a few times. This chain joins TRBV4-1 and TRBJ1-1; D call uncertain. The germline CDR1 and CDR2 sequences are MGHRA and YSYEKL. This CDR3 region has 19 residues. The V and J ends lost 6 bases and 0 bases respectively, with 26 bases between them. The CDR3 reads CASSPTPVSGTQMNTEAFF. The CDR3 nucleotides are TGCGCCAGCAGTCCAACGCCGGTAAGCGGCACTCAAATGAACACTGAAGCTTTCTTT.